This T cell receptor beta chain was captured in a study of shared clonotypes between healthy human individuals. Study-wide findings and caveats: Few donors restricted represented genetic and exposure-history diversity.

Some clones are missing from TCRdb's copy, which holds only in-frame ones; the method was immunoSEQ multiplex PCR. There are fewer than 650,000 clones in the sample; roughly four fifths occur only once, and around 12% lies in the top ten. This clone appeared a few times. Its target is not known. Other DNA variants within this sample encode the same CDR3. CDR1 is LNHDA, CDR2 SQIVND, per germline (reference sequence). CDR3 length: 13 residues. V trimming: 3 bases; J trimming: 3 bases; junction bases outside the gene matches: 1. The V gene is TRBV19, the J gene TRBJ1-1, with 7 nucleotides matching TRBD1. This clonotype originated in a woman between 40 and 50 years old in good health. Some clones in this sample may be carry-over from other donors' samples. The sample was PBMCs. CDR3 in amino acids: CASSIQGDTEAFF. In nucleotides, the CDR3 is TGTGCCAGTAGTATCCAGGGGGACACTGAAGCTTTCTTT.